Below are 13 T cell receptor beta chains sequenced from a single sample in a study of OX40 agonist ivuxolimab in advanced cancers. TCRdb's copy holds only in-frame clones and misses some; the assay was immunoSEQ multiplex PCR. The data show roughly 53,000 clones, 90% seen once. Here the sequenced sample was CD4+ or CD8+ T cells sorted from blood, taken in a trial of the OX40 agonist ivuxolimab. The receptor set was obtained from an adult with an advanced solid tumor such as melanoma, head and neck, liver or kidney cancer.

This chain uses TRBV19 with TRBJ2-7; D might be TRBD2 (7 bases). Germline lookup yields CDR1 LNHDA and CDR2 SQIVND (reference sequence). V lost 3 bases and J 3 bases, leaving 15 bases between the germline ends. The CDR3 consists of 15 residues. The CDR3 loop reads CASSIGTGGSYEQYF. The DNA for the CDR3 is TGTGCCAGTAGTATCGGGACGGGGGGCAGCTACGAGCAGTACTTC.

The V gene is TRBV2, the J gene TRBJ1-4; unclear D gene. The CDR3 loop spans 12 amino acids. Trimming removed 4 bases from V and 8 bases from J, with 8 bases in between. CDR1 SNHLY and CDR2 FYNNEI come from the germline V gene. The CDR3 region has the DNA TGTGCCAGCAGTGTTTTGGGAGAAAAACTGTTTTTT. The encoded protein is CASSVLGEKLFF.

This chain uses TRBV5-6 with TRBJ1-2; D gene uncertain. The CDR3 extends over 15 amino acids. The V gene's germline CDR1 is SGHDT and CDR2 YYEEEE. Trimming cost V 0 bases and J 1 base, with 10 bases left between them. The CDR3: CASSLDVTVNYGYTF. For the CDR3, the DNA is TGTGCCAGCAGCTTGGACGTAACAGTTAACTATGGCTACACCTTC.

This clone was seen only once. This likely comes from a read error, as the CDR3 has no conserved phenylalanine or tryptophan at its end. V and J are TRBV6-6 and TRBJ1-5; D is undetermined. Per germline, CDR1 MNHNY and CDR2 SVGAGI (reference sequence). V dropped 6 bases and J dropped 0 bases, with 9 bases sitting between them. The CDR3 length is 14 residues. The CDR3 is CASSQQYSNQPQHL. The CDR3 nucleotides are TGTGCCAGCAGCCAACAATATAGCAATCAGCCCCAGCATCTT.

V and J are TRBV2 and TRBJ2-1; 8 bases are shared with TRBD2. The CDR3 consists of 15 residues. From germline, CDR1 is SNHLY and CDR2 FYNNEI. V gave up 3 bases and J gave up 7 bases; unmatched junction bases: 8. The CDR3 reads CASSEGRAGGNEQFF. CDR3 sequence (DNA): TGTGCCAGCAGTGAGGGCCGGGCGGGAGGAAATGAGCAGTTCTTC.

This clone showed up just once. The chain has TRBV7-6 and TRBJ2-1; D is unclear. Germline CDR1 reads SGHVS; CDR2 reads FNYEAQ. The CDR3 is 13 amino acids. Trimming took 1 base from V and 7 from J, leaving 8 bases between them. CDR3 sequence: CASSLGGSNEQFF. The CDR3 DNA sequence: TGTGCCAGCAGCTTAGGCGGCTCAAATGAGCAGTTCTTC.

This clone was detected only once. The J gene is TRBJ2-7, the V gene TRBV10-3, with D maybe TRBD2 (6 bases). In germline, CDR1 is ENHRY, CDR2 SYGVKD. The CDR3 consists of 13 residues. The CDR3 is CAATEGPSYEQYF. CDR3 in DNA: TGTGCTGCCACGGAGGGACCGTCCTACGAGCAGTACTTC.

This clone was counted a single time. This chain uses TRBV4-1 with TRBJ2-7; 8 bases line up with TRBD1. Per germline, CDR1 MGHRA and CDR2 YSYEKL. This CDR3 spans 15 amino acids. The V segment lost 0 bases and the J segment 4 bases; nucleotides outside the gene matches: 5. CDR3 amino acids: CASSQDEDRGYEQYF. Here the CDR3 DNA reads TGCGCCAGCAGCCAAGATGAAGACAGGGGATACGAGCAGTACTTC.

The CDR3: CASSLGRIDNEKLFF. The CDR3 nucleotides are TGTGCCAGCAGCTTAGGCAGGATTGATAATGAAAAACTGTTTTTT. This chain uses TRBV7-2 with TRBJ1-4; D gene unclear. The CDR3 length is 15 residues. Germline V lookup: CDR1 SGHTA, CDR2 FQGNSA. The V and J ends lost 1 base and 4 bases respectively, with 10 bases between them. The variable domain in full, completed from reference TRBV7-2 and TRBJ1-4, reads GAGVSQSPSNKVTEKGKDVELRCDPISGHTALYWYRQSLGQGLEFLIYFQGNSAPDKSGLPSDRFSAERTGGSVSTLTIQRTQQEDSAVYLCASSLGRIDNEKLFFGSGTQLSVL.

The CDR3 DNA reads as TGTGCCAGCTCACCATCCTTCCCCTTGGGAGAGACCCAGTACTTC. Its protein product is CASSPSFPLGETQYF. V gene TRBV18 combines with J gene TRBJ2-5; the D is unclear. The V gene's germline CDR1 is KGHSH and CDR2 LQKENI. Between the trimmed V and J ends, which lost 2 bases and 4 bases, there was a span of 14 bases. The CDR3 covers 15 residues.

The chain is built from TRBV7-9 and TRBJ2-7; 7 bases match TRBD1. Losses at the gene ends were 4 bases for V and 10 bases for J; bases not matched to a gene: 10. CDR3 length equals 13 residues. CDR1 and CDR2 (germline): SEHNR, FQNEAQ (reference sequence). The CDR3 sequence: CASSSRGQDSQYF. The CDR3, as DNA: TGTGCCAGCAGCTCCCGAGGACAGGATAGTCAGTACTTC.

V and J are TRBV10-2 and TRBJ2-5; D call uncertain. CDR3 size: 13 residues. Trimming left V 5 bases short and J 0 bases short, with 7 bases between. Germline CDR1 reads WSHSY; CDR2 reads SAAADI. The CDR3 is CASSYYYQETQYF. CDR3 in DNA: TGCGCCAGCAGTTATTACTACCAAGAGACCCAGTACTTC.

The chain joins TRBV18 to TRBJ2-1, with 8 nucleotides matching TRBD2. This CDR3 has 14 residues. The V gene's germline CDR1 is KGHSH and CDR2 LQKENI. The trim removed 8 bases at V and 3 bases at J, leaving 6 bases unmatched. In DNA form, the CDR3 reads TGTGCCAGCGGCCCGGGACTAGTCTACAATGAGCAGTTCTTC. Translating gives CASGPGLVYNEQFF.